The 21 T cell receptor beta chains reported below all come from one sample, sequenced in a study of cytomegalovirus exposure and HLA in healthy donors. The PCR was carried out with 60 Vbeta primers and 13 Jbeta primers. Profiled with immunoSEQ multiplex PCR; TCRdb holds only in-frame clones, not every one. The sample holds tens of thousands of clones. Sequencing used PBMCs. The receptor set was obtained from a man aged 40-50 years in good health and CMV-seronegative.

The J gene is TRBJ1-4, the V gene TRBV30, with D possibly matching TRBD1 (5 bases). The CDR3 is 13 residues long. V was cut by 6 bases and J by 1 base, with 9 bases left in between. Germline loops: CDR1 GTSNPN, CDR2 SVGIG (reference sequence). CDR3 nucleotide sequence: TGTGCCTGTCAGGGTGGAACTAATGAAAAACTGTTTTTT. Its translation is CACQGGTNEKLFF.

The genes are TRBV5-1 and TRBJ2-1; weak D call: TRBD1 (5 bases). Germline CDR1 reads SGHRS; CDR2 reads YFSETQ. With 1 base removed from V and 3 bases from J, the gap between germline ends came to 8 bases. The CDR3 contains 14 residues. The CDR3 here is CASSLNRNYNEQFF. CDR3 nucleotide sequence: TGCGCCAGCAGCTTGAACAGGAACTACAATGAGCAGTTCTTC.

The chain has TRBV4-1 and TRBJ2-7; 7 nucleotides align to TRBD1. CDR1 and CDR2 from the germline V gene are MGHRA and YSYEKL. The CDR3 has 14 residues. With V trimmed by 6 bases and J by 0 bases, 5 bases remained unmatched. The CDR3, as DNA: TGCGCCAGCAGAGCCCAGGGGGTCTCCTACGAGCAGTACTTC. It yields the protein CASRAQGVSYEQYF.

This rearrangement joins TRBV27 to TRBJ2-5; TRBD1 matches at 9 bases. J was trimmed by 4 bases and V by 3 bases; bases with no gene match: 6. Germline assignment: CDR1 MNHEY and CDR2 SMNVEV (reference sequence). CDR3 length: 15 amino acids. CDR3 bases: TGTGCCAGCAGTTTGCGGGACAGGGCTGGAGAGACCCAGTACTTC. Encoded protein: CASSLRDRAGETQYF.

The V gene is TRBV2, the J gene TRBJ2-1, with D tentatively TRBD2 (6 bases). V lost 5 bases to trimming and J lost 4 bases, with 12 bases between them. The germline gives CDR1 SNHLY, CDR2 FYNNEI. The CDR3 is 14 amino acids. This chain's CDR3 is CASSPGTEYNEQFF. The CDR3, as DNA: TGTGCCAGCAGTCCCGGGACTGAATACAATGAGCAGTTCTTC.

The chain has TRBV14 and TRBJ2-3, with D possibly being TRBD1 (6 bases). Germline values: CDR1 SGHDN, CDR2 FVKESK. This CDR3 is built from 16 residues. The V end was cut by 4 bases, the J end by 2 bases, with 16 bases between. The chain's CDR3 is CASSPSDSPLTDTQYF. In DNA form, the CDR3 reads TGTGCCAGCAGCCCTTCGGACAGCCCGCTCACAGATACGCAGTATTTT.

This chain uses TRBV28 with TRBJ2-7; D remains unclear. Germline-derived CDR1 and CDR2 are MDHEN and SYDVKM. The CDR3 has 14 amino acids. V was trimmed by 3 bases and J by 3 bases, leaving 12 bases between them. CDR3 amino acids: CASSFFLLHYEQYF. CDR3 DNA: TGTGCCAGCAGTTTTTTCCTTTTACACTACGAGCAGTACTTC.

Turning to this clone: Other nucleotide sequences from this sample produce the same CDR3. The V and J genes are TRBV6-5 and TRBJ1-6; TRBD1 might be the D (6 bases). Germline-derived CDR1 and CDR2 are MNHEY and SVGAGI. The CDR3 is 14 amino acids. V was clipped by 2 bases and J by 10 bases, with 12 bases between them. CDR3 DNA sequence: TGTGCCAGCAGTTACCAGGGACAAGGATCACCCCTCCACTTT. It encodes CASSYQGQGSPLHF.

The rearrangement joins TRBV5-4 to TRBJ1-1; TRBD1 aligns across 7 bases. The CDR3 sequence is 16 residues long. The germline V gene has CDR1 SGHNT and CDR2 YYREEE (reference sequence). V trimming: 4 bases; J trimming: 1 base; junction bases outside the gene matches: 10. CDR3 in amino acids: CASSPRGQPANTEAFF. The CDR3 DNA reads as TGTGCCAGCAGCCCTAGGGGACAGCCTGCGAACACTGAAGCTTTCTTT.

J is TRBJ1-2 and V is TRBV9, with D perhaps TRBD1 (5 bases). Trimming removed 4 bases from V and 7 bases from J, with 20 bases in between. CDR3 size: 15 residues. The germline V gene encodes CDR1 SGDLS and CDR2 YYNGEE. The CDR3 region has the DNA TGTGCCAGCAGCTCAGGAGGGGCAGGAGGCTCTGGCTACACCTTC. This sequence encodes CASSSGGAGGSGYTF.

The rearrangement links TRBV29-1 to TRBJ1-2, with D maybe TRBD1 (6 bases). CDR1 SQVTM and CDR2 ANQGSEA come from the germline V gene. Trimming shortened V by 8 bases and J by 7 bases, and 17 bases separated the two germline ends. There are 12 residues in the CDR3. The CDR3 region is CSIRGAGGGYTF. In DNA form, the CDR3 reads TGCAGCATCCGGGGGGCTGGGGGTGGCTACACCTTC.

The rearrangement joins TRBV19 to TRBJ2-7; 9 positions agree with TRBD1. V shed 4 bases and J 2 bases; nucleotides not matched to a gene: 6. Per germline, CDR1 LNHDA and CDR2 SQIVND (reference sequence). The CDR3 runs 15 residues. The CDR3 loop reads CASSSLQGAPYEQYF. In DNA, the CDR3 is TGTGCCAGTAGTAGCCTACAGGGGGCCCCCTACGAGCAGTACTTC.

The CDR3 protein is CASRVSGRAVEAFF. CDR3 nucleotide sequence: TGTGCCAGCAGAGTTTCTGGGAGGGCTGTAGAAGCTTTCTTT. The chain recombines TRBV28 with TRBJ1-1; no clear D. The V end lost 6 bases, the J end lost 8 bases, and 19 bases lay between the germline ends. Germline assignment: CDR1 MDHEN and CDR2 SYDVKM. The CDR3 spans 14 residues. Together with reference TRBV28 and TRBJ1-1, the CDR3 gives the full variable domain: DVKVTQSSRYLVKRTGEKVFLECVQDMDHENMFWYRQDPGLGLRLIYFSYDVKMKEKGDIPEGYSVSREKKERFSLILESASTNQTSMYLCASRVSGRAVEAFFGQGTRLTVV.

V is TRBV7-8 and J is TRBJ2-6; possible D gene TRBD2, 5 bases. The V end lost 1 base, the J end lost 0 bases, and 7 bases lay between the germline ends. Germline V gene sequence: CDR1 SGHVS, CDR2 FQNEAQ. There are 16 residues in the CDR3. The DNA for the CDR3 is TGTGCCAGCAGCTTAGATGGGAGCTCTGGGGCCAACGTCCTGACTTTC. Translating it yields CASSLDGSSGANVLTF.

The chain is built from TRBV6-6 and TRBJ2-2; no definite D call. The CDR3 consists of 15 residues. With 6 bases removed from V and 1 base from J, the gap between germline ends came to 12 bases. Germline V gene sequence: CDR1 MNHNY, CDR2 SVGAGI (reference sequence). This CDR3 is CASSQPAGNTGELFF. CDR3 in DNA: TGTGCCAGCAGCCAACCCGCAGGGAACACCGGGGAGCTGTTTTTT.

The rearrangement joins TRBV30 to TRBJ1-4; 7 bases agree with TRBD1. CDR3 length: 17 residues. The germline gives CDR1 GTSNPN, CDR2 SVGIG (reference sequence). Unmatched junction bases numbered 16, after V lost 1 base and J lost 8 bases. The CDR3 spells CAWSGNRQGPRREKLFF. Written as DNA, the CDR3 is TGTGCCTGGAGTGGAAACCGACAGGGTCCCCGTAGGGAAAAACTGTTTTTT.

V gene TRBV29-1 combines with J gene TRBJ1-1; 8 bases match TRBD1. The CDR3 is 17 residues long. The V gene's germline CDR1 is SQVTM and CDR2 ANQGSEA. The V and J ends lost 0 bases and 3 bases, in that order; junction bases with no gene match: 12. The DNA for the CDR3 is TGCAGCGTTGAAGATCTTGGGGACAGGTGGTCTTACACTGAAGCTTTCTTT. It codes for CSVEDLGDRWSYTEAFF.

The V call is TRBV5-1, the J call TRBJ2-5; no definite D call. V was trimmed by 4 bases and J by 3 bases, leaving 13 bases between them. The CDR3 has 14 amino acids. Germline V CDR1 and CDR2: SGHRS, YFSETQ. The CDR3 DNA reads TGCGCCAGCAGCCCTCAGACACAAAAAGAGACCCAGTACTTC. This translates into CASSPQTQKETQYF.

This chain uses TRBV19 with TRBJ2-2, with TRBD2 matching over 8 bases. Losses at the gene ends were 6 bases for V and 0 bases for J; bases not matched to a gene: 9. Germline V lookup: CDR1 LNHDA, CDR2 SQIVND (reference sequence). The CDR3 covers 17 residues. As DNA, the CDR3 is TGTGCCAGTAGAGGGACTAGGGGGGCACCGAACACCGGGGAGCTGTTTTTT. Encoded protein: CASRGTRGAPNTGELFF.

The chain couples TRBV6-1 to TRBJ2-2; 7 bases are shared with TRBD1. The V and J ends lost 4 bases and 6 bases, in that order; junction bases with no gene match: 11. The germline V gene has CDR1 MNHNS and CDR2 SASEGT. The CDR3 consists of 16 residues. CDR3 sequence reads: CASSGGTGVWAGELFF. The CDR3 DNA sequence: TGTGCCAGCAGTGGGGGTACAGGGGTCTGGGCCGGGGAGCTGTTTTTT.

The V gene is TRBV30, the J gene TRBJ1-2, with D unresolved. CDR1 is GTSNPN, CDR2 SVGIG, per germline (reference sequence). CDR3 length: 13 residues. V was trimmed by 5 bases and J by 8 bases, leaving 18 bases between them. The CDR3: CAWERRGSGGYTF. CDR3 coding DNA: TGTGCCTGGGAAAGGAGAGGGTCCGGGGGCTACACCTTC.